The 25 T cell receptor beta chains in this list originate from one sample, sequenced in a study of human T cells and chemical hapten exposure. Via MiXCR, TCRdb re-called the RACE reads, giving one row per CDR3 protein. The data show more than 90,000 distinct CDR3 sequences, approximately 10% seen once. As for time point: patch test 2, 6 weeks after DPC sensitization. Treatment indicated: therapeutic diphenylcyclopropenone sensitization with weekly scalp DPC. Sequenced material: whole blood, taken in connection with sensitization to the hapten diphenylcyclopropenone (DPC). These TCRs come from a middle-aged woman with alopecia areata. Some clones in this sample may be carry-over from other donors' samples.

This chain uses TRBV2 with TRBJ1-6; D might be TRBD1 (5 bases). The CDR3 loop spans 15 amino acids. Trimming shortened V by 4 bases and J by 9 bases, and 16 bases separated the two germline ends. Looked up from germline, CDR1 is SNHLY and CDR2 is FYNNEI. CDR3 loop: CASSGSRRGVSPLHF. The CDR3 coding sequence is TGTGCCAGCAGTGGGAGCAGGCGAGGGGTTTCACCCCTCCACTTT.

This clonotype has just a few counts. The chain recombines TRBV7-3 with TRBJ2-6, with 16 bases matching TRBD2. The CDR3 runs 19 residues. In germline, CDR1 is SGHTA, CDR2 FQGTGA. V lost 4 bases, J lost 6 bases, and 9 bases stayed unmatched. CDR3 loop: CASSYTGTSGGAQANVLTF. As DNA, the CDR3 is TGTGCCAGCAGCTACACCGGGACTAGCGGGGGGGCCCAGGCCAACGTCCTGACTTTC.

This clonotype was seen at least ten times. This chain joins TRBV20-1 and TRBJ2-1; no clear D gene. The germline gives CDR1 DFQATT, CDR2 SNEGSKA (reference sequence). V was clipped by 0 bases and J by 8 bases, with 17 bases between them. This CDR3 has 15 residues. For the CDR3, the DNA is TGCAGTGCTAGAGAAGAGGAGTTGTTAGGAGATGAGCAGTTCTTC. Its protein product is CSAREEELLGDEQFF.

This clonotype showed up just a few times. The chain is built from TRBV25-1 and TRBJ1-6; D not certain. This CDR3 has 14 residues. Trimming shortened V by 2 bases and J by 4 bases, and 6 bases separated the two germline ends. Germline loops: CDR1 MGHDK, CDR2 SYGVNS. The CDR3 sequence: CASSEPSYNSPLHF. CDR3 sequence (DNA): TGTGCCAGCAGTGAACCCAGTTATAATTCACCCCTCCACTTT. Complete variable domain (other parts from reference TRBV25-1 and TRBJ1-6): EADIYQTPRYLVIGTGKKITLECSQTMGHDKMYWYQQDPGMELHLIHYSYGVNSTEKGDLSSESTVSRIRTEHFPLTLESARPSHTSQYLCASSEPSYNSPLHFGNGTRLTVT.

This clonotype was recorded at least ten times. The chain links TRBV29-1 to TRBJ1-4; 7 bases match TRBD1. The CDR3 length is 14 residues. V was clipped by 6 bases and J by 3 bases; unmatched bases: 7. Germline CDR1 SQVTM, CDR2 ANQGSEA. CDR3 protein: CSVWVGTANEKLFF. CDR3 bases: TGCAGCGTGTGGGTCGGGACAGCTAATGAAAAACTGTTTTTT.

This chain links TRBV29-1 with TRBJ2-7; a possible D gene is TRBD2 (6 bases). Between the trimmed V and J ends, which lost 7 bases and 2 bases, there was a span of 21 bases. CDR1 is SQVTM and CDR2 is ANQGSEA in the germline V gene. The CDR3 consists of 15 residues. The CDR3 protein is CSAWGYDGGTYEQYF. The CDR3 nucleotides read TGCAGCGCCTGGGGATATGACGGGGGTACCTACGAGCAGTACTTC.

This clonotype was detected a few times. The chain recombines TRBV7-6 with TRBJ2-2; perhaps D is TRBD1 or TRBD2 (5 bases each). Germline V gene sequence: CDR1 SGHVS, CDR2 FNYEAQ. Between the trimmed V and J ends, which lost 1 base and 4 bases, there was a span of 13 bases. The CDR3 is made up of 16 amino acids. The CDR3 spells CASSLGPGPFTGELFF. CDR3 DNA: TGTGCCAGCAGCTTAGGCCCGGGACCGTTCACCGGGGAGCTGTTTTTT. Combining the CDR3 with reference TRBV7-6 and TRBJ2-2 gives the whole variable domain GAGVSQSPRYKVTKRGQDVALRCDPISGHVSLYWYRQALGQGPEFLTYFNYEAQQDKSGLPNDRFSAERPEGSISTLTIQRTEQRDSAMYRCASSLGPGPFTGELFFGEGSRLTVL.

This clonotype came up a few times. The rearrangement joins TRBV14 to TRBJ2-7; 7 bases line up with TRBD1. The germline V gene encodes CDR1 SGHDN and CDR2 FVKESK. The CDR3 runs 16 residues. The J segment lost 2 bases and the V segment lost 2 bases, leaving 9 bases of the junction unmatched. The CDR3 here is CASSQWTGGRTYEQYF. The CDR3 nucleotides read TGTGCCAGCAGCCAATGGACAGGCGGACGGACCTACGAGCAGTACTTC.

V and J are TRBV6-2 or TRBV6-3 and TRBJ2-3, with TRBD1 matching over 7 bases. CDR3 size: 15 residues. The V gene's germline CDR1 is MNHEY and CDR2 SVGEGT. Trimming at V came to 2 bases and at J to 1 base, leaving 3 bases not matched to a gene. In DNA form, the CDR3 reads TGTGCCAGCAGTTACCCGGGGACAGGCACAGATACGCAGTATTTT. Amino acid sequence: CASSYPGTGTDTQYF.

This clonotype showed up many times. The chain links TRBV20-1 to TRBJ2-7; 10 positions match TRBD1. The CDR3 has 13 amino acids. The germline gives CDR1 DFQATT, CDR2 SNEGSKA (reference sequence). This CDR3 reads CSVTGTGVYEQYF. The DNA for the CDR3 is TGCAGCGTGACCGGGACAGGGGTCTACGAGCAGTACTTC.

This chain uses TRBV29-1 with TRBJ1-2; a weak D match, TRBD1 (5 bases). Germline V gene data show CDR1 as SQVTM and CDR2 as ANQGSEA. CDR3 length: 12 amino acids. Trimming cost V 3 bases and J 2 bases, with 7 bases left between them. The CDR3 loop reads CSVDRQNYGYTF. The CDR3 coding sequence is TGCAGCGTTGACCGACAGAACTATGGCTACACCTTC.

On this clonotype itself: This may be a read error, as it is one base from a much larger clone. The missing conserved phenylalanine or tryptophan at the end of this CDR3 makes a read error likely. The rearrangement joins TRBV9 to TRBJ2-3; D gene unclear. The CDR3 runs to 16 residues. V lost 0 bases and J 5 bases, leaving 16 bases between the germline ends. Germline V CDR1 and CDR2: SGDLS, YYNGEE. The CDR3 coding sequence is TGTGCCAGCAGCGTAGGGGCTAGAACCCCCTTAGATACGCAGTATCTT. Protein: CASSVGARTPLDTQYL.

This clonotype appeared a few times. The CDR3: CAARGPGLNTEAFF. In DNA form, the CDR3 reads TGTGCCGCACGGGGGCCAGGTTTGAACACTGAAGCTTTCTTT. The chain couples TRBV6-1 to TRBJ1-1; D possibly corresponds to TRBD1 (6 bases). The CDR3 is made up of 14 amino acids. V was pared by 11 bases and J by 0 bases, with 16 bases between. Germline lookup yields CDR1 MNHNS and CDR2 SASEGT.

This clonotype came up many times. The rearrangement uses TRBV4-3 and TRBJ2-5; 9 bases map to TRBD1. The CDR3 spans 14 residues. Germline V CDR1 and CDR2: LGHNA, YSLEER. V lost 3 bases, J lost 5 bases, and 4 bases stayed unmatched. CDR3 nucleotide sequence: TGCGCCAGCAGCCAGGGACAGGGTCCGGAGACCCAGTACTTC. Its translation is CASSQGQGPETQYF.

The chain carries TRBV20-1 and TRBJ1-1, with 7 bases that match TRBD1. V gave up 8 bases and J gave up 7 bases; unmatched junction bases: 10. CDR3 length: 12 residues. Germline V CDR1 and CDR2: DFQATT, SNEGSKA (reference sequence). The CDR3 DNA follows: TGCAGTCCAGGGAGGGGGCTGGGTGAAGCTTTCTTT. This sequence encodes CSPGRGLGEAFF.

J is TRBJ1-6 and V is TRBV18; D gene ambiguous. The V gene lost 6 bases and the J gene lost 5 bases, with 17 bases spanning the gap. Per germline, CDR1 KGHSH and CDR2 LQKENI. This CDR3 contains 16 residues. This CDR3 reads CASSSTQPSDNSPLHF. Here the CDR3 DNA reads TGTGCCAGCTCTTCTACTCAACCCAGCGATAATTCACCCCTCCACTTT.

The DNA for the CDR3 is TGTGCCAGCACCCTACAGGGGATAAACACTGAAGCTTTCTTT. Amino acid sequence: CASTLQGINTEAFF. The chain couples TRBV7-2 to TRBJ1-1, with 7 bases matching TRBD1. The CDR3 length is 14 residues. V shed 7 bases, J shed 2 bases, and the junction held 7 bases outside the gene matches. The germline CDR1 and CDR2 sequences are SGHTA and FQGNSA. Using reference TRBV7-2 and TRBJ1-1 for the parts outside the CDR3, the full variable domain is GAGVSQSPSNKVTEKGKDVELRCDPISGHTALYWYRQSLGQGLEFLIYFQGNSAPDKSGLPSDRFSAERTGGSVSTLTIQRTQQEDSAVYLCASTLQGINTEAFFGQGTRLTVV.

This clonotype was counted only a few times. CDR3 DNA: TGCAGTGCTTCCCCCGGGACGGAAAAACCCCATGGCTACACCTTC. Translation: CSASPGTEKPHGYTF. The chain employs TRBV20-1 and TRBJ1-2; perhaps TRBD1 as D (5 bases). The CDR3 is 15 amino acids. Germline V gene sequence: CDR1 DFQATT, CDR2 SNEGSKA (reference sequence). V was clipped by 5 bases and J by 6 bases, with 22 bases between them.

This clonotype was observed a few times. The rearrangement links TRBV7-2 to TRBJ2-3; possibly TRBD1 for D (6 bases). Germline-derived CDR1 and CDR2 are SGHTA and FQGNSA. CDR3 length: 14 residues. V dropped 5 bases and J dropped 3 bases, with 12 bases sitting between them. The CDR3 bases are TGTGCCAGCAGCCAGGGGTCGGGGACAGATACGCAGTATTTT. Encoded protein: CASSQGSGTDTQYF.

This chain joins TRBV10-3 and TRBJ2-7, with D tentatively TRBD1 (5 bases). Germline CDR1 ENHRY, CDR2 SYGVKD. The CDR3 is 15 residues long. With 0 bases removed from V and 2 bases from J, the gap between germline ends came to 11 bases. In DNA, the CDR3 is TGTGCCATCAGTGAGTCCAGGGTTCGGGCCTACGAGCAGTACTTC. This sequence encodes CAISESRVRAYEQYF.

This clonotype was detected only a few times. This chain connects TRBV11-2 to TRBJ2-1; 8 positions match TRBD2. Germline CDR1 and CDR2: SGHAT and FQNNGV. V lost 4 bases and J lost 10; bases outside the gene matches: 9. The CDR3 length is 14 residues. In DNA form, the CDR3 reads TGTGCCAGCAGCTCACGGCGGGAGGTTCGAGAGCAGTTCTTC. This gives the protein CASSSRREVREQFF.

This clonotype was observed once. The rearrangement uses TRBV6-2 or TRBV6-3 and TRBJ2-1; 11 positions match TRBD2. In germline, CDR1 is MNHEY, CDR2 SVGEGT. There are 17 residues in the CDR3. V shed 4 bases, J shed 8 bases, and the junction held 13 bases outside the gene matches. The CDR3 nucleotides read TGTGCCAGCAGTTTCGGGACTAGCGGAGCCCCTTTAGATGAGCAGTTCTTC. This codes for CASSFGTSGAPLDEQFF.

This clonotype came up a few times. This chain links TRBV5-6 with TRBJ2-7; a possible D gene is TRBD1 (5 bases). In germline, CDR1 is SGHDT, CDR2 YYEEEE. Trimming pared 0 bases from V and 6 bases from J, leaving 7 bases between. This CDR3 spans 12 amino acids. In DNA form, the CDR3 reads TGTGCCAGCAGCTTGGGCAGGGCCGAGCAGTACTTC. It specifies CASSLGRAEQYF.

This clonotype was recorded a few times. V usage is TRBV10-3 and J usage is TRBJ1-2; D unresolved. CDR3 size: 12 residues. Trimming cost V 11 bases and J 8 bases, with 18 bases left between them. Looked up from germline, CDR1 is ENHRY and CDR2 is SYGVKD. The CDR3 sequence: CASQAGSQGYTF. CDR3 DNA sequence: TGTGCCTCGCAGGCGGGATCTCAGGGCTACACCTTC.

There are a few counts of this clonotype. The J gene is TRBJ2-3, the V gene TRBV5-1; no reliable D call. The CDR3 loop spans 15 amino acids. The germline gives CDR1 SGHRS, CDR2 YFSETQ. Deletions cut 1 base from V and 6 bases from J, with 15 bases between. The CDR3 loop reads CASSLRSLGTDTQYF. The CDR3 region has the DNA TGCGCCAGCAGCTTGAGAAGTTTGGGTACCGATACGCAGTATTTT.